These 23 T cell receptor beta chains were all obtained from the same sample, sequenced in a study of blood T cell repertoires in COVID-19. Assay used: immunoSEQ multiplex PCR; TCRdb lists only in-frame clones, some missing. Of roughly 190,000 clones listed, 70% to 80% were seen once; the top ten hold roughly 8.7%. Sequenced input: peripheral blood. These receptors were obtained from a woman aged 45 to 65 with active or convalescent COVID-19.

The rearrangement uses TRBV6-2 or TRBV6-3 and TRBJ1-2; 11 bases are a match to TRBD1. Germline CDR1 is MNHEY and CDR2 is SVGEGT. The CDR3 has 13 residues. V shed 5 bases, J shed 12 bases, and the junction held 8 bases outside the gene matches. Here the CDR3 DNA reads TGTGCCAGCAGTACGGGGACAGGGGGACAGAACACCTTC. This codes for CASSTGTGGQNTF.

This chain joins TRBV11-2 and TRBJ2-7, with 11 positions matching TRBD1. V was clipped by 5 bases and J by 5 bases; unmatched bases: 5. CDR3 length: 14 amino acids. Germline lookup yields CDR1 SGHAT and CDR2 FQNNGV. The CDR3 DNA reads as TGTGCCAGCAGCCTAAGGACAGGGGGCAACGAGCAGTACTTC. Protein sequence: CASSLRTGGNEQYF.

This clone appeared a few times. In DNA, the CDR3 is TGTGCCAGCAGCGTAGCTGGAGCGGGAGGGCGGGAGACCCAGTACTTC. This translates into CASSVAGAGGRETQYF. This chain connects TRBV9 to TRBJ2-5, with TRBD2 matching 10 bases. J was trimmed by 5 bases and V by 0 bases; bases with no gene match: 7. Germline values: CDR1 SGDLS, CDR2 YYNGEE. This CDR3 spans 16 amino acids.

This clone has a single count. J is TRBJ2-1 and V is TRBV20-1; 12 nucleotides match TRBD2. The germline gives CDR1 DFQATT, CDR2 SNEGSKA (reference sequence). After removal of 3 bases from V and 5 bases from J, the junction contained 8 bases not matched to a gene. CDR3 length: 16 residues. The CDR3 region is CSASELAGGENNEQFF. CDR3 sequence (DNA): TGCAGTGCTAGTGAACTAGCGGGGGGTGAGAACAATGAGCAGTTCTTC.

In its sample, this clone was seen many times. The rearrangement links TRBV30 to TRBJ2-4, with D possibly being TRBD2 (6 bases). The CDR3 loop spans 14 amino acids. V was trimmed by 0 bases and J by 3 bases, leaving 9 bases between them. In germline, CDR1 is GTSNPN, CDR2 SVGIG (reference sequence). CDR3 amino acids: CAWSVTGSKNIQYF. DNA for the CDR3: TGTGCCTGGAGTGTAACCGGGAGCAAAAACATTCAGTACTTC.

The sample holds a few counts of this clone. The rearrangement links TRBV5-5 to TRBJ2-2, with 8 nucleotides matching TRBD2. This CDR3 region has 14 residues. Germline CDR1 and CDR2: SGHKS and YYEKEE (reference sequence). The trim removed 7 bases at V and 6 bases at J, leaving 8 bases unmatched. CDR3 sequence: CASRGLASSGELFF. In DNA, the CDR3 is TGTGCCAGCCGAGGACTAGCATCTTCCGGGGAGCTGTTTTTT.

This clone was picked up one time. The chain joins TRBV7-2 to TRBJ2-3, with 12 bases aligning to TRBD2. J was trimmed by 4 bases and V by 5 bases; bases with no gene match: 7. The CDR3 totals 16 residues. Germline V gene data show CDR1 as SGHTA and CDR2 as FQGNSA. CDR3 DNA sequence: TGTGCCAGCAGCCCCCAGACTAGCGGGGGTGCAGATACGCAGTATTTT. Encoded protein: CASSPQTSGGADTQYF.

The V call is TRBV11-3, the J call TRBJ2-2; D may be TRBD2 (5 bases). The germline V gene encodes CDR1 SGHNT and CDR2 YENEEA. The CDR3 extends over 12 amino acids. The V and J ends lost 3 bases and 6 bases respectively, with 5 bases between them. In DNA form, the CDR3 reads TGTGCCAGCAGCTTGAGGGCCGGGGAGCTGTTTTTT. Amino acid sequence: CASSLRAGELFF. The variable domain in full, completed from reference TRBV11-3 and TRBJ2-2, reads EAGVVQSPRYKIIEKKQPVAFWCNPISGHNTLYWYLQNLGQGPELLIRYENEEAVDDSQLPKDRFSAERLKGVDSTLKIQPAELGDSAVYLCASSLRAGELFFGEGSRLTVL.

The rearrangement joins TRBV4-3 to TRBJ2-7, with D hard to call. The CDR3 length is 15 residues. V was clipped by 1 base and J by 0 bases, with 10 bases between them. The germline gives CDR1 LGHNA, CDR2 YSLEER. In DNA form, the CDR3 reads TGCGCCAGCAGCCAAGCCGTTGGCAGCTCCTACGAGCAGTACTTC. Its protein is CASSQAVGSSYEQYF.

This clone was observed a few times. The J gene is TRBJ1-2, the V gene TRBV3-1 (or the pseudogene TRBV3-2); the match to TRBD1 covers 7 bases. The ends lost 6 bases at V and 7 bases at J; junction bases unmatched: 17. From germline, CDR1 is LGHDT and CDR2 YNNKEL (reference sequence). The CDR3 loop spans 16 amino acids. The CDR3 nucleotides are TGTGCCAGCAGTCCGGACAGGAGGCTACGTGTAGGTGGCTACACCTTC. Amino acids: CASSPDRRLRVGGYTF.

CDR3 residues: CASRQNPRGTQYF. The CDR3 bases are TGTGCCAGCAGACAAAACCCCCGGGGGACCCAGTACTTC. This chain links TRBV12-3 or TRBV12-4 with TRBJ2-5, with a tentative D call TRBD2 (5 bases). V was trimmed by 6 bases and J by 7 bases, leaving 15 bases between them. The CDR3 extends over 13 amino acids.

This chain joins TRBV18 and TRBJ1-5; tentatively, D is TRBD1 (6 bases). The CDR3 is 16 residues long. Between the trimmed V and J ends, which lost 1 base and 6 bases, there was a span of 16 bases. Germline V gene sequence: CDR1 KGHSH, CDR2 LQKENI. In DNA, the CDR3 is TGTGCCAGCTCACCACGTGGGGCAGGGGAGAGTCAGCCCCAGCATTTT. It is translated as CASSPRGAGESQPQHF.

This chain joins TRBV30 and TRBJ2-3; 8 bases match TRBD1. V shed 2 bases and J 4 bases; nucleotides not matched to a gene: 5. Germline V gene sequence: CDR1 GTSNPN, CDR2 SVGIG (reference sequence). The CDR3 contains 14 residues. The CDR3 is CAWSKQGVPDTQYF. Here the CDR3 DNA reads TGTGCCTGGAGTAAACAGGGGGTGCCAGATACGCAGTATTTT.

This chain connects TRBV18 to TRBJ1-1; D remains ambiguous. CDR1 KGHSH and CDR2 LQKENI come from the germline V gene. V was clipped by 0 bases and J by 0 bases, with 8 bases between them. The CDR3 extends over 15 amino acids. The CDR3 protein is CASSPPTRLNTEAFF. The DNA of the CDR3 is TGTGCCAGCTCACCACCGACCAGGTTGAACACTGAAGCTTTCTTT.

This clone was seen more than once but under ten times. The chain combines TRBV4-3 with TRBJ1-1, with a weak D call TRBD1 (5 bases). V lost 0 bases to trimming and J lost 6 bases, with 17 bases between them. Germline CDR1 reads LGHNA; CDR2 reads YSLEER. The CDR3 has 16 residues. The DNA for the CDR3 is TGCGCCAGCAGCCAAGATAATTCAGGGCGCAAGGCTGAAGCTTTCTTT. Translating gives CASSQDNSGRKAEAFF.

The chain joins TRBV6-2 or TRBV6-3 to TRBJ2-1, with D unresolved. Trimming left V 4 bases short and J 7 bases short, with 11 bases between. CDR1 and CDR2 (germline): MNHEY, SVGEGT. The CDR3 totals 13 residues. CDR3 nucleotide sequence: TGTGCCAGCAGTTCCAGACAATTAAATGAGCAGTTCTTC. Amino acids: CASSSRQLNEQFF.

CDR3 residues: CSARQEGEAFF. The CDR3, as DNA: TGCAGTGCTAGACAGGAGGGTGAAGCTTTCTTT. The chain carries TRBV20-1 and TRBJ1-1; D remains unclear. The CDR3 consists of 11 residues. V gave up 2 bases and J gave up 7 bases, with 8 bases separating them. Germline V CDR1 and CDR2: DFQATT, SNEGSKA (reference sequence).

This clone was counted once. This chain joins TRBV12-5 and TRBJ1-1; D might be TRBD1 (6 bases). CDR3 length: 14 amino acids. Trimming shortened V by 5 bases and J by 1 base, and 11 bases separated the two germline ends. Germline V gene lookup returns CDR1 LGHNT and CDR2 FRNRAP. CDR3 coding DNA: TGTGCTAGTGGTCTACGGACAGAGAACACTGAAGCTTTCTTT. This translates into CASGLRTENTEAFF.

The chain has TRBV14 and TRBJ2-7, with 15 bases aligning to TRBD2. The junction had 3 bases not matched to a gene; V was cut back by 4 bases and J by 2 bases. This CDR3 has 16 amino acids. Germline V CDR1 and CDR2: SGHDN, FVKESK. This CDR3 is CASSPGLAGGPYEQYF. The CDR3 nucleotides read TGTGCCAGCAGCCCCGGACTAGCGGGAGGGCCCTACGAGCAGTACTTC.

This clone was observed at least ten times. V usage is TRBV29-1 and J usage is TRBJ1-1; 7 bases line up with TRBD1. Germline loops: CDR1 SQVTM, CDR2 ANQGSEA. The CDR3 runs to 14 residues. Germline trimming cut 7 bases from V and 1 base from J; bases unmatched to any gene: 9. The CDR3 reads CSAQTQGGNTEAFF. The CDR3 coding sequence is TGCAGCGCCCAAACCCAGGGGGGGAACACTGAAGCTTTCTTT.

The chain carries TRBV5-1 and TRBJ1-1, with 8 nucleotides matching TRBD1. CDR3 size: 16 residues. CDR1 is SGHRS and CDR2 is YFSETQ in the germline V gene. J was trimmed by 5 bases and V by 3 bases; bases with no gene match: 12. The CDR3 region is CASSWGGQALGTEAFF. CDR3 nucleotides: TGCGCCAGCAGCTGGGGGGGACAGGCTTTGGGTACTGAAGCTTTCTTT. Drawing the rest from reference TRBV5-1 and TRBJ1-1, the complete variable domain is KAGVTQTPRYLIKTRGQQVTLSCSPISGHRSVSWYQQTPGQGLQFLFEYFSETQRNKGNFPGRFSGRQFSNSRSEMNVSTLELGDSALYLCASSWGGQALGTEAFFGQGTRLTVV.

The chain is built from TRBV5-1 and TRBJ1-2; 10 bases map to TRBD1. Germline V gene data show CDR1 as SGHRS and CDR2 as YFSETQ. Unmatched junction bases numbered 10, after V lost 4 bases and J lost 4 bases. The CDR3 spans 16 residues. This CDR3 reads CASSRDRGARFYGYTF. CDR3 in DNA: TGCGCCAGCAGCCGGGACAGGGGCGCCCGTTTCTATGGCTACACCTTC.

The CDR3 bases are TGTGCCAGCAGCTTGGTTTTGGGCGTAGGGGAGCTGTTTTTT. Translating gives CASSLVLGVGELFF. The chain joins TRBV7-2 to TRBJ2-2; D gene uncertain. The V and J ends lost 3 bases and 8 bases respectively, with 13 bases between them. The CDR3 covers 14 residues. The V gene's germline CDR1 is SGHTA and CDR2 FQGNSA. The full variable domain, in which reference TRBV7-2 and TRBJ2-2 provide the parts outside the CDR3, is GAGVSQSPSNKVTEKGKDVELRCDPISGHTALYWYRQSLGQGLEFLIYFQGNSAPDKSGLPSDRFSAERTGGSVSTLTIQRTQQEDSAVYLCASSLVLGVGELFFGEGSRLTVL.